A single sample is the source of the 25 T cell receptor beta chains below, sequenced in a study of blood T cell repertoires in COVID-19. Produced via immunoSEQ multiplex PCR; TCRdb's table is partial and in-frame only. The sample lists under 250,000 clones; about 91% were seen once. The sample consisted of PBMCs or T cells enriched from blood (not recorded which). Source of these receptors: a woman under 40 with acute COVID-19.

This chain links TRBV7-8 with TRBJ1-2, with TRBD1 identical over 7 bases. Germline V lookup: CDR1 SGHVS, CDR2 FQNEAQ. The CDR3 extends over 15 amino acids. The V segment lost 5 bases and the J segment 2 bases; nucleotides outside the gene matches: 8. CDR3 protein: CASSTPGQINYGYTF. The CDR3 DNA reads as TGTGCCAGCAGCACGCCGGGACAGATAAACTATGGCTACACCTTC.

CDR3 DNA: TGTGCCAGCAGCTTATCAAGTCTTTGGCGGGGGGGGTACCAAGAGACCCAGTACTTC. Translated: CASSLSSLWRGGYQETQYF. V usage is TRBV7-2 and J usage is TRBJ2-5; 9 positions match TRBD2. With 2 bases clipped from V and 0 bases from J, the junction kept 13 bases outside the gene matches. CDR1 and CDR2 (germline): SGHTA, FQGNSA. The length of the CDR3 is 19 residues.

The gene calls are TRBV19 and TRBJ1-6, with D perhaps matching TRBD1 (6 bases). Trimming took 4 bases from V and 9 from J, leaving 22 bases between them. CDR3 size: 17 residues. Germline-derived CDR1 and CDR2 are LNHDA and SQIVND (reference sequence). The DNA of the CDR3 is TGTGCCAGTAGTACTCCTACAGGGCACGAACTTCTTTCACCCCTCCACTTT. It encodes CASSTPTGHELLSPLHF.

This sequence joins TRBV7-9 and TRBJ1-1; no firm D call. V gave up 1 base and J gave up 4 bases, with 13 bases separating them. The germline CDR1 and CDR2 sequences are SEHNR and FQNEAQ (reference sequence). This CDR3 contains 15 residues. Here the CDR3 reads CASSLGVGAGTEAFF. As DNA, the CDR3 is TGTGCCAGCAGCTTAGGGGTGGGCGCGGGCACTGAAGCTTTCTTT.

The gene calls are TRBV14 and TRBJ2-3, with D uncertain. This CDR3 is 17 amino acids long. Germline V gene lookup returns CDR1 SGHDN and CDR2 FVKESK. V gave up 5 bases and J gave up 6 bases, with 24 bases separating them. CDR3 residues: CASSSYRGEESADTQYF. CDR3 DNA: TGTGCCAGCAGCTCTTACCGCGGCGAGGAATCAGCCGATACGCAGTATTTT.

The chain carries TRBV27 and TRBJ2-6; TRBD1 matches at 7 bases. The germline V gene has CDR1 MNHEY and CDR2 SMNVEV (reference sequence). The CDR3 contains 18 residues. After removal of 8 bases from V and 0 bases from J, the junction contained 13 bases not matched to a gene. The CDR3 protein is CASSTHRGKSSGANVLTF. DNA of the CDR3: TGTGCCAGCTCGACCCACAGGGGCAAGAGCTCTGGGGCCAACGTCCTGACTTTC.

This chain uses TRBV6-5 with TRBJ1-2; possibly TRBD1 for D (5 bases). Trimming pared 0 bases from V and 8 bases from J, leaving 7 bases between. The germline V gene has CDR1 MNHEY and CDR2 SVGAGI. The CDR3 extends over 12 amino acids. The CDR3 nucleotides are TGTGCCAGCAGTTACTCCCACAGGGGCTACACCTTC. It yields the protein CASSYSHRGYTF.

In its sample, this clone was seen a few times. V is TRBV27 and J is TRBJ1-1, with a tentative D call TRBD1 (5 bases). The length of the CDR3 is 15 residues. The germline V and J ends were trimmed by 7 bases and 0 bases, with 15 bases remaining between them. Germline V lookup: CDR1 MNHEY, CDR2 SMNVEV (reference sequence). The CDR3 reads CASTRGGALNTEAFF. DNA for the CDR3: TGTGCCAGCACTCGGGGGGGTGCTCTGAACACTGAAGCTTTCTTT.

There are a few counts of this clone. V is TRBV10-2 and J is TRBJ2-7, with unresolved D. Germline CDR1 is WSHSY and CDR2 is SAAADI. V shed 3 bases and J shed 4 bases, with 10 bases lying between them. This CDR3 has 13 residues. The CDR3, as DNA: TGCGCCAGCAGTGAAATAGAGAGGTACGAGCAGTACTTC. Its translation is CASSEIERYEQYF.

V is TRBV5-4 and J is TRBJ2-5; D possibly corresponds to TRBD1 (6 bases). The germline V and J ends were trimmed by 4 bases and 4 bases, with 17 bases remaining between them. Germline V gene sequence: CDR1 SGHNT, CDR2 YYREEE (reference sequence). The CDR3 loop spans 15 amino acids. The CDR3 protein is CASSRRAKGVETQYF. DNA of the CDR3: TGTGCCAGCAGCCGGCGGGCCAAGGGGGTAGAGACCCAGTACTTC.

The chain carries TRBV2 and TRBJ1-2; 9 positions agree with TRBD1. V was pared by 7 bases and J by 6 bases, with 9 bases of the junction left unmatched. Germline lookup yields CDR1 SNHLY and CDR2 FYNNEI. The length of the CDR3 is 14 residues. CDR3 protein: CASNLPGQGDGYTF. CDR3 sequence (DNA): TGTGCCAGCAACCTCCCGGGACAGGGCGATGGCTACACCTTC.

CDR3: CASSPTVQGGNTGELFF. Written as DNA, the CDR3 is TGTGCCAGCTCACCGACAGTACAGGGTGGAAACACCGGGGAGCTGTTTTTT. The chain combines TRBV18 with TRBJ2-2; TRBD1 might be the D (6 bases). The CDR3 loop spans 17 amino acids. Germline V gene data show CDR1 as KGHSH and CDR2 as LQKENI. V was pared by 3 bases and J by 2 bases, with 16 bases between.

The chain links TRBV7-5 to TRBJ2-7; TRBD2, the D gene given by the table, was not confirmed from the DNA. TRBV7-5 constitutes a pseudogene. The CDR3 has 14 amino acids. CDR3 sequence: CARSGPIQTCEQYF. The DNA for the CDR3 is TGTGCCAGAAGCGGCCCTATTCAGACTTGCGAGCAGTACTTC.

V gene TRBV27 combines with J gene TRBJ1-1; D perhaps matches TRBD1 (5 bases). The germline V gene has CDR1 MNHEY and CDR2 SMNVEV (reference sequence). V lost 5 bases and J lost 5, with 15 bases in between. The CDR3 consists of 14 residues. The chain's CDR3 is CASSPDLGGTEAFF. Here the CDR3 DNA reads TGTGCCAGCAGTCCCGACCTCGGGGGTACTGAAGCTTTCTTT.

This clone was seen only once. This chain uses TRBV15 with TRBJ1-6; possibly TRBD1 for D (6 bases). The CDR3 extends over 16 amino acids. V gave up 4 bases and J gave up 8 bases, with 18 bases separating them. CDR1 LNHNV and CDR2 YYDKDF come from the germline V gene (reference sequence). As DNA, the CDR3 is TGTGCCACCAGCAAAGTGCGGCAGGGGTATTATTCACCCCTCCACTTT. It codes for CATSKVRQGYYSPLHF. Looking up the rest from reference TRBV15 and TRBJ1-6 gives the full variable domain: DAMVIQNPRYQVTQFGKPVTLSCSQTLNHNVMYWYQQKSSQAPKLLFHYYDKDFNNEADTPDNFQSRRPNTSFCFLDIRSPGLGDTAMYLCATSKVRQGYYSPLHFGNGTRLTVT.

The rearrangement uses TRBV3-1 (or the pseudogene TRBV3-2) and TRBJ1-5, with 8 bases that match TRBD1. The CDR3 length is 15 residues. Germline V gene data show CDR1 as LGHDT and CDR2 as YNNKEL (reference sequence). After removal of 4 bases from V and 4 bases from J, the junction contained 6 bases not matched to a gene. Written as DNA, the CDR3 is TGTGCCAGCAGCCGGGGACAGGAAGTAAATCAGCCCCAGCATTTT. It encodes CASSRGQEVNQPQHF.

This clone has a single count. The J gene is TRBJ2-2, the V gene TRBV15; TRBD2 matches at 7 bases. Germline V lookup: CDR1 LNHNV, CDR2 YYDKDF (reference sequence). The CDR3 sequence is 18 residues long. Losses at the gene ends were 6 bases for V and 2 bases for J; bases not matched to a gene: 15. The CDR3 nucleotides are TGTGCCACCAGTCCCCCGGGCGGGGGTCATACAAACACCGGGGAGCTGTTTTTT. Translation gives CATSPPGGGHTNTGELFF.

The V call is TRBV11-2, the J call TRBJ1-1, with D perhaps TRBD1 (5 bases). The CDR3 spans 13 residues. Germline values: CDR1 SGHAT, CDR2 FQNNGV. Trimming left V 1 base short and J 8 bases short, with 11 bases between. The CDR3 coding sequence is TGTGCCAGCAGCTTAGTAAGGGGTCCCGAAGCTTTCTTT. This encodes CASSLVRGPEAFF.

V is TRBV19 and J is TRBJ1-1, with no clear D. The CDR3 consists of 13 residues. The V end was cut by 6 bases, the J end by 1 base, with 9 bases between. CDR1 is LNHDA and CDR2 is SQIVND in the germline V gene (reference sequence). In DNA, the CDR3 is TGTGCCAGTAGACCGGCGGCGAACACTGAAGCTTTCTTT. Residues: CASRPAANTEAFF.

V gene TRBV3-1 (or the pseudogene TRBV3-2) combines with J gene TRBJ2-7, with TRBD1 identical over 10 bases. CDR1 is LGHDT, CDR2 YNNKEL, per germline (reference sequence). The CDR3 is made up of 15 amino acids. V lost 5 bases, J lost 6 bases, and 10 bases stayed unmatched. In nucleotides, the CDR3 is TGTGCCAGCAGCTCCCGACAGGGGGCTCTTTTCGAGCAGTACTTC. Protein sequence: CASSSRQGALFEQYF.

The DNA for the CDR3 is TGTGCCAGCAGTTTACAAGGGGTCAATCAGCCCCAGCATTTT. Amino acids: CASSLQGVNQPQHF. The chain carries TRBV27 and TRBJ1-5, with TRBD1 as a possible D gene (5 bases). Germline V gene data show CDR1 as MNHEY and CDR2 as SMNVEV (reference sequence). Trimming shortened V by 2 bases and J by 3 bases, and 8 bases separated the two germline ends. The CDR3 has 14 residues.

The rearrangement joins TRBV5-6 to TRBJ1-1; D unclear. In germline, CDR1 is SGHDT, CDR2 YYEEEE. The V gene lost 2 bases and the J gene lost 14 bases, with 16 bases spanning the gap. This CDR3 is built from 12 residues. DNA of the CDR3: TGTGCCAGCAGCTTACGAATTGAACGCGAGTTCTTT. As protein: CASSLRIEREFF.

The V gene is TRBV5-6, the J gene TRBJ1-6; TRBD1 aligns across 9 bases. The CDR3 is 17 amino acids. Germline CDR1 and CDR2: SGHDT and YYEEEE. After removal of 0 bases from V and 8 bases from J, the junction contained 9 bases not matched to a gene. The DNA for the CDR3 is TGTGCCAGCAGCTTGGACCCCGGACAGGGGATGCATTCACCCCTCCACTTT. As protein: CASSLDPGQGMHSPLHF.

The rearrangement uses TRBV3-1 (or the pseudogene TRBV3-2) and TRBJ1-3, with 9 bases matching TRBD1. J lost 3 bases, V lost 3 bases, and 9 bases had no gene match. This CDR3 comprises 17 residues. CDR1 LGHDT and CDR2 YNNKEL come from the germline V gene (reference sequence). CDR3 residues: CASSHRTGAIRGNTIYF. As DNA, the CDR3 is TGTGCCAGCAGCCATAGGACAGGGGCGATTCGTGGAAACACCATATATTTT.

The CDR3 coding sequence is TGTGCCATCACTACAAAGGGACAGGGGGCGCGAGGAACTGAAGCTTTCTTT. Its translation is CAITTKGQGARGTEAFF. The genes are TRBV10-3 and TRBJ1-1; the match to TRBD1 covers 12 bases. The J segment lost 5 bases and the V segment lost 7 bases, leaving 14 bases of the junction unmatched. This CDR3 comprises 17 residues. Germline CDR1 ENHRY, CDR2 SYGVKD.